The 15 T cell receptor beta chains listed next were all sequenced from one sample in a study of T and B cells in COVID-19 patients. BIOMED2 TRB-A/B primer pools were used in multiplex TRB PCR. TCRdb re-analysed the multiplex PCR reads in MiXCR, keeping a single row per CDR3 protein. The sample records about 21,000 distinct CDR3 sequences, approximately 29% being singletons. Each TRB amplification used about 250-550 ng of genomic DNA from blood. Sequenced: blood. Every receptor here comes from a human donor who had recovered from COVID-19.

This clonotype was seen ten or more times. The rearrangement uses TRBV18 and TRBJ2-1, with 14 bases matching TRBD2. CDR1 and CDR2 (germline): KGHSH, LQKENI. With V trimmed by 5 bases and J by 8 bases, 5 bases remained unmatched. The CDR3 runs 15 residues. DNA for the CDR3: TGTGCCAGCTCATCGGGGACTAGCGGGGGCTATGAGCAGTTCTTC. This encodes CASSSGTSGGYEQFF.

This clonotype is medium-sized (0.01 to 0.1%). The chain uses TRBV29-1 and TRBJ2-5; D not certain. The germline V and J ends were trimmed by 4 bases and 5 bases, with 8 bases remaining between them. Germline V gene sequence: CDR1 SQVTM, CDR2 ANQGSEA. This CDR3 region has 11 residues. The CDR3 loop is CSVGDSETQYF. CDR3 DNA: TGCAGCGTTGGCGATTCCGAGACCCAGTACTTC.

The chain employs TRBV11-3 and TRBJ2-3; the D is unclear. The CDR3 covers 15 residues. Germline-derived CDR1 and CDR2 are SGHNT and YENEEA. Trimming left V 3 bases short and J 2 bases short, with 12 bases between. DNA of the CDR3: TGTGCCAGCAGCTTGGCGAACAGCCACACAGATACGCAGTATTTT. Translating it yields CASSLANSHTDTQYF.

Details on this clonotype: Relative to the germline gene, one junction end is altered; a read error may explain this. V is TRBV5-6 and J is TRBJ2-5; 8 bases line up with TRBD1. The V gene's germline CDR1 is SGHDT and CDR2 YYEEEE. This CDR3 comprises 15 residues. CDR3 DNA: TGCGCCAGCAGCTTGGCCCCAGGGGGCGAAGAGACCCAGTACTTC. Its protein product is CASSLAPGGEETQYF. The whole variable domain, remainder taken from reference TRBV5-6 and TRBJ2-5, is DAGVTQSPTHLIKTRGQQVTLRCSPKSGHDTVSWYQQALGQGPQFIFQYYEEEERQRGNFPDRFSGHQFPNYSSELNVNALLLGDSALYLCASSLAPGGEETQYFGPGTRLLVL.

By its share, this clonotype is medium-sized (0.01 to 0.1%). The chain uses TRBV29-1 and TRBJ2-5; 9 bases are shared with TRBD1. Trimming cost V 4 bases and J 2 bases; bases outside gene matches: 5. From germline, CDR1 is SQVTM and CDR2 ANQGSEA. The CDR3 covers 14 residues. CDR3 residues: CSVVGQGQQETQYF. CDR3 DNA sequence: TGCAGCGTTGTGGGACAGGGCCAACAAGAGACCCAGTACTTC.

There are a few counts of this clonotype. The genes are TRBV6-5 and TRBJ2-3, with 8 bases identical to TRBD2. Per the germline V gene, CDR1 is MNHEY and CDR2 is SVGAGI. The V and J ends lost 8 bases and 2 bases, in that order; junction bases with no gene match: 12. CDR3 size: 16 residues. CDR3 protein: CASPPPKRGTTDTQYF. The CDR3, as DNA: TGTGCCAGCCCCCCCCCGAAGCGGGGGACCACAGATACGCAGTATTTT.

A few counts support this clonotype. V is TRBV5-1 and J is TRBJ2-7, with a weak D call TRBD1 (5 bases). The V end lost 0 bases, the J end lost 6 bases, and 13 bases lay between the germline ends. From germline, CDR1 is SGHRS and CDR2 YFSETQ. CDR3 size: 14 residues. The CDR3 DNA reads TGCGCCAGCAGCTTGGTCATAGGGGCCGGCGAGCAGTACTTC. It is translated as CASSLVIGAGEQYF.

The V and J genes are TRBV20-1 and TRBJ1-6; no reliable D call. V shed 0 bases and J shed 9 bases, with 21 bases lying between them. This CDR3 comprises 17 residues. Germline V lookup: CDR1 DFQATT, CDR2 SNEGSKA (reference sequence). The CDR3 spells CSARDPKSGIWGSPLHF. The CDR3 DNA is TGCAGTGCTAGAGATCCTAAATCGGGGATTTGGGGTTCACCCCTCCACTTT.

The chain recombines TRBV6-6 with TRBJ2-7; D possibly matches TRBD1 or TRBD2 (5 bases each). Per germline, CDR1 MNHNY and CDR2 SVGAGI (reference sequence). V shed 4 bases and J shed 2 bases, with 15 bases lying between them. The CDR3 extends over 15 amino acids. Here the CDR3 reads CASSLGSPGPYEQYF. CDR3 DNA: TGTGCCAGCAGTTTGGGGTCCCCGGGGCCCTACGAGCAGTACTTC.

V and J are TRBV6-5 and TRBJ1-2, with 8 bases matching TRBD1. CDR1 is MNHEY, CDR2 SVGAGI, per germline. The CDR3 runs 15 residues. J was trimmed by 5 bases and V by 6 bases; bases with no gene match: 11. For the CDR3, the DNA is TGTGCCAGCAGCACAGGGGGACGGGAAAGATATGGCTACACCTTC. It encodes CASSTGGRERYGYTF.

This clonotype was seen a few times. V and J are TRBV12-3 or TRBV12-4 and TRBJ1-1; TRBD1 aligns across 7 bases. The CDR3 sequence is 15 residues long. The junction had 9 bases not matched to a gene; V was cut back by 3 bases and J by 5 bases. The CDR3 nucleotides read TGTGCCAGCAGTTTCCTGCCCAGGGGGGGTACTGAAGCTTTCTTT. Its translation is CASSFLPRGGTEAFF.

V and J are TRBV10-2 and TRBJ2-2; 7 bases match TRBD1. This CDR3 is 15 amino acids long. Per germline, CDR1 WSHSY and CDR2 SAAADI. V gave up 5 bases and J gave up 4 bases; unmatched junction bases: 7. The CDR3 DNA reads as TGCGCCAGCAGTCAGAGACAGGGTCTCACCGGGGAGCTGTTTTTT. Protein product: CASSQRQGLTGELFF.

The V call is TRBV19, the J call TRBJ1-1; D is unresolved. CDR3 length: 15 amino acids. The germline V gene encodes CDR1 LNHDA and CDR2 SQIVND (reference sequence). Trimming removed 8 bases at V and 1 base at J, with 17 bases between. The CDR3 is CASCSRDFKNTEAFF. The CDR3 region has the DNA TGTGCCAGTTGTTCGAGGGATTTCAAGAACACTGAAGCTTTCTTT.

V and J are TRBV11-3 and TRBJ1-6; 11 bases fit TRBD1. Germline lookup yields CDR1 SGHNT and CDR2 YENEEA. This CDR3 comprises 14 residues. V dropped 5 bases and J dropped 10; count of bases not matched to a gene: 4. CDR3 sequence: CASSGQGALSPLHF. CDR3 DNA sequence: TGTGCCAGCAGCGGACAGGGGGCCTTGTCACCCCTCCACTTT.

Comments on this clonotype: Germline and junction disagree at one end, which may indicate a read error. The V gene is TRBV5-4, the J gene TRBJ1-2; D gene unclear. Germline V gives CDR1 SGHNT, CDR2 YYREEE (reference sequence). The CDR3 covers 13 residues. The CDR3, as DNA: TGCGCCAGCAGCTTGGTGGGTGGTGGCGGCTACACCTTC. It translates to CASSLVGGGGYTF.